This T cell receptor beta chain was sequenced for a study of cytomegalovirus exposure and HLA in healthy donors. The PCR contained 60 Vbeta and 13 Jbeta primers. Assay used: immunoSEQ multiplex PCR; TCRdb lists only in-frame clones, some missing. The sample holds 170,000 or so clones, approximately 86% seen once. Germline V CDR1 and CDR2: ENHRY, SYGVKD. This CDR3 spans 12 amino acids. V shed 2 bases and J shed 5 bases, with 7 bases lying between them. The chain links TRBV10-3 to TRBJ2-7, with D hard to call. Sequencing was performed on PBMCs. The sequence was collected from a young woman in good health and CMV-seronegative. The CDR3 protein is CAISERSDEQYF. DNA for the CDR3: TGTGCCATCAGTGAGCGATCGGACGAGCAGTACTTC.